Sequencing of this T cell receptor (beta chain) was carried out in a study of shared clonotypes between healthy human individuals. Clones were sequenced by immunoSEQ multiplex PCR, and TCRdb holds only the in-frame ones, with some missing. The table lists about 1.1 million clones, about four fifths of them singletons. This receptor was obtained from a young man in good health. Some clones in this sample may be carry-over from other donors' samples. Sequencing used memory CD4+ T cells from PBMCs. The subset was: CD45RA-negative fraction.

The CDR3 DNA follows: TGTGCCAGCAGTTTAGGCGGGAAAAGCTACGAGCAGTACTTC. Its translation is CASSLGGKSYEQYF. This rearrangement joins TRBV28 to TRBJ2-7; TRBD2 might be the D (6 bases). CDR1 and CDR2 from the germline V gene are MDHEN and SYDVKM. CDR3 length: 14 residues. The V and J ends lost 2 bases and 3 bases respectively, with 11 bases between them.